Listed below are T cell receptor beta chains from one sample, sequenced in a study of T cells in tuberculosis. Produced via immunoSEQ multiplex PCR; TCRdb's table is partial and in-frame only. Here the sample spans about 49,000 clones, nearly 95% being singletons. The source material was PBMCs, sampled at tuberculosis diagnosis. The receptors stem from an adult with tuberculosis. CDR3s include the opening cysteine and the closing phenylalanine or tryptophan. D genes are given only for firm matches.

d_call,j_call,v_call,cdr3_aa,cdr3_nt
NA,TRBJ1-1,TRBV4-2,CASSQDVGARTEAFF,TGTGCCAGCAGCCAAGATGTGGGGGCACGAACTGAAGCTTTCTTT
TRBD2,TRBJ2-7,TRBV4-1,CASSQAAGERYEQYF,TGCGCCAGCAGCCAAGCTGCGGGAGAAAGATACGAGCAGTACTTC
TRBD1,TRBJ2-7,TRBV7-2,CASSLGTGIVREQYF,TGTGCCAGCAGCTTAGGGACAGGGATTGTTAGGGAGCAGTACTTC
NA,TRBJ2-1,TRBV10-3,CAISESTTSNEQFF,TGTGCCATCAGTGAGTCGACGACTAGCAATGAGCAGTTCTTC
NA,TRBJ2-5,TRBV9,CASSATVVPETQYF,TGTGCCAGCAGCGCCACAGTCGTCCCAGAGACCCAGTACTTC
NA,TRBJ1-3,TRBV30,CAWSLGGTTSHSGNTIYF,TGTGCCTGGAGCTTAGGAGGAACCACCTCCCACTCTGGAAACACCATATATTTT
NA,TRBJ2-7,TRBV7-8,CASSSQATGPPSYEQYF,TGTGCCAGCAGCTCCCAAGCCACAGGGCCCCCCTCCTACGAGCAGTACTTC
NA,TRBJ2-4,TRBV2,CASSEEGLTWGNIQYF,TGTGCCAGCAGTGAAGAGGGACTGACCTGGGGGAACATTCAGTACTTC
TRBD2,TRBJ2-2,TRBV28,CASSPGTRSGELFF,TGTGCCAGCAGTCCCGGGACTAGATCCGGGGAGCTGTTTTTT
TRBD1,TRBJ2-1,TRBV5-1,CASSSTGVSYNEQFF,TGCGCCAGCAGCTCGACAGGGGTCTCCTACAATGAGCAGTTCTTC
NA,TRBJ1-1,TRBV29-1,CSVGGQLNTEAFF,TGCAGCGTTGGAGGACAGTTGAACACTGAAGCTTTCTTT
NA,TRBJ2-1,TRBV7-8,CASSSDSLDLNEQFF,TGTGCCAGCAGCTCCGATAGCTTAGATCTCAATGAGCAGTTCTTC